These 12 T cell receptor beta chains were all obtained from the same sample, sequenced in a study of cytomegalovirus exposure and HLA in healthy donors. Libraries were prepared by immunoSEQ multiplex PCR; TCRdb keeps only in-frame clonotypes and omits some of them. The data show around 150,000 clones, with approximately 96% seen just once and about 0.89% held by the top ten. Material for sequencing was PBMCs. The receptors shown here come from a woman younger than 35 in good health and CMV-seronegative.

The chain has TRBV11-1 and TRBJ2-2, with D possibly matching TRBD2 (5 bases). Germline V gene sequence: CDR1 SGHAT, CDR2 FQDESV (reference sequence). Trimming left V 3 bases short and J 7 bases short, with 12 bases between. The CDR3 length is 14 residues. The CDR3 nucleotides are TGTGCCAGCAGCTTTTCTGCGAGGGTCGGGGAGCTGTTTTTT. Translation: CASSFSARVGELFF.

The chain links TRBV5-6 to TRBJ1-5, with 9 bases identical to TRBD1. Germline CDR1 and CDR2: SGHDT and YYEEEE. The CDR3 sequence is 15 residues long. Trimming removed 2 bases from V and 3 bases from J; junction bases left unmatched: 3. CDR3 region: CASSFWTGDNQPQHF. CDR3 in DNA: TGTGCCAGCAGCTTTTGGACAGGGGACAATCAGCCCCAGCATTTT.

The chain combines TRBV15 with TRBJ2-2, with D unresolved. From germline, CDR1 is LNHNV and CDR2 YYDKDF (reference sequence). The ends were cut back, 0 bases at V and 1 base at J, with 9 bases in the middle. The CDR3 length is 16 residues. CDR3 bases: TGTGCCACCAGCAGAGAAGATATCGGGAACACCGGGGAGCTGTTTTTT. It codes for CATSREDIGNTGELFF.

The genes are TRBV27 and TRBJ1-1; maybe TRBD1 (5 bases). The CDR3 sequence is 17 residues long. CDR1 and CDR2 from the germline V gene are MNHEY and SMNVEV (reference sequence). Trimming removed 2 bases from V and 3 bases from J, with 19 bases in between. Here the CDR3 reads CASSLDIPRVGDTEAFF. CDR3 sequence (DNA): TGTGCCAGCAGTTTAGACATACCCAGGGTAGGGGACACTGAAGCTTTCTTT.

This clone came up once. V is TRBV5-1 and J is TRBJ1-3; D is perhaps TRBD1 (5 bases). CDR1 is SGHRS, CDR2 YFSETQ, per germline. CDR3 length: 15 amino acids. V was trimmed by 3 bases and J by 5 bases, leaving 15 bases between them. The CDR3 nucleotides read TGCGCCAGCAGCTCGACGGATCCAGGGAGAAACACCATATATTTT. Translation: CASSSTDPGRNTIYF.

The chain joins TRBV18 to TRBJ1-1; D not certain. With 8 bases removed from V and 4 bases from J, the gap between germline ends came to 14 bases. Germline V gene lookup returns CDR1 KGHSH and CDR2 LQKENI. The CDR3 extends over 13 amino acids. The CDR3 DNA reads as TGTGCCAGCAGCCGAGATGGTTTCACTGAAGCTTTCTTT. Amino acids: CASSRDGFTEAFF.

In DNA form, the CDR3 reads TGTGCCAGCTCACTCAAAAGACTGGACAGTGGGGATCAGCCCCAGCATTTT. This translates into CASSLKRLDSGDQPQHF. The V and J genes are TRBV18 and TRBJ1-5, with D possibly matching TRBD1 (6 bases). This CDR3 has 17 residues. The V end was cut by 4 bases, the J end by 5 bases, with 21 bases between. Germline values: CDR1 KGHSH, CDR2 LQKENI.

The chain combines TRBV6-6 with TRBJ2-7; 10 nucleotides line up with TRBD1. CDR1 and CDR2 from the germline V gene are MNHNY and SVGAGI (reference sequence). The CDR3 consists of 15 residues. V lost 6 bases to trimming and J lost 6 bases; unmatched junction nucleotides: 11. CDR3 nucleotide sequence: TGTGCCAGCAGCAACTCCGGGACAGGGGCTTCCGAGCAGTACTTC. It codes for CASSNSGTGASEQYF.

The V gene is TRBV9, the J gene TRBJ1-3; tentative D call: TRBD1 (6 bases). This CDR3 is 15 amino acids long. CDR1 is SGDLS, CDR2 YYNGEE, per germline. V lost 0 bases and J lost 3, with 10 bases in between. CDR3 loop: CASSVGDNGGNTIYF. CDR3 DNA: TGTGCCAGCAGCGTAGGGGACAATGGTGGAAACACCATATATTTT.

The CDR3 region has the DNA TGCGCCAGCAGCCAAGGCGGGGGGGCGCGTTTAACAGATACGCAGTATTTT. It specifies CASSQGGGARLTDTQYF. The V gene is TRBV4-3, the J gene TRBJ2-3, with TRBD2 matching 9 bases. V lost 1 base and J lost 3; bases outside the gene matches: 8. This CDR3 region has 17 residues. CDR1 and CDR2 (germline): LGHNA, YSLEER.

This clone appeared a single time. A junction boundary mismatches the germline segment, possibly from a read error. The DNA of the CDR3 is TGTGCCAGCAGTATATCGGGACTAGCGGGGTCGTACACAGATACGCAGTATTTT. Its protein is CASSISGLAGSYTDTQYF. The J gene is TRBJ2-3, the V gene TRBV27; 13 bases align to TRBD2. This CDR3 contains 18 residues. Germline V gives CDR1 MNHEY, CDR2 SMNVEV (reference sequence).

V gene TRBV7-2 combines with J gene TRBJ2-7; 11 bases are shared with TRBD2. CDR1 and CDR2 (germline): SGHTA, FQGNSA. Unmatched junction bases numbered 12, after V lost 2 bases and J lost 3 bases. The CDR3 is 18 residues long. In nucleotides, the CDR3 is TGTGCCAGCAGCTTACAACTAGCGGGGGCCGCCTCCAACTACGAGCAGTACTTC. Its protein is CASSLQLAGAASNYEQYF.